Listed here are 28 T cell receptor beta chains from one sample, sequenced in a study of shared clonotypes between healthy human individuals. Assay: immunoSEQ multiplex PCR; the TCRdb copy retains only in-frame clones and omits some. This table holds about 1 million clones, 70% to 80% found once. The sequenced sample was memory CD4+ T cells sorted from blood. The sample's subset: CD45RA-negative fraction. The origin of the receptors is a man younger than 30 in good health.

The CDR3 loop reads CASSLTGDEQYF. DNA of the CDR3: TGTGCCAGCTCACTTACAGGGGACGAGCAGTACTTC. This chain joins TRBV18 and TRBJ2-7, with 7 bases fitting TRBD1. The junction had 2 bases not matched to a gene; V was cut back by 4 bases and J by 5 bases. The germline V gene has CDR1 KGHSH and CDR2 LQKENI. CDR3 length: 12 amino acids.

Only one count was recorded for this clone. Other DNA sequences in this sample translate to the same CDR3. CDR3 loop: CASSSDRGDQPQHF. CDR3 nucleotides: TGTGCCAGCAGCTCGGACAGGGGCGATCAGCCCCAGCATTTT. The chain uses TRBV7-9 and TRBJ1-5, with 9 positions matching TRBD1. The CDR3 covers 14 residues. J was trimmed by 5 bases and V by 4 bases; bases with no gene match: 3. In germline, CDR1 is SEHNR, CDR2 FQNEAQ (reference sequence).

This clone was picked up one time. One junction end does not reproduce the germline sequence, and a read error may be involved. The chain couples TRBV7-7 to TRBJ2-7, with D unresolved. Germline V gene lookup returns CDR1 SSHAT and CDR2 FNYEAQ (reference sequence). The CDR3 sequence is 13 residues long. CDR3 DNA sequence: TGTGCTAGCAGCTTAAAGGTGGGCTACGAGCAGTACTTC. Translated: CASSLKVGYEQYF.

V and J are TRBV25-1 and TRBJ1-2; 9 bases match TRBD1. Germline-derived CDR1 and CDR2 are MGHDK and SYGVNS. The CDR3 loop spans 15 amino acids. Trimming cost V 7 bases and J 2 bases; bases outside gene matches: 8. Written as DNA, the CDR3 is TGTGCCAGCACCCGTTCGGGGACAGGGAACTATGGCTACACCTTC. The encoded protein is CASTRSGTGNYGYTF.

This chain links TRBV10-2 with TRBJ1-2, with 10 bases that match TRBD1. V dropped 2 bases and J dropped 6; count of bases not matched to a gene: 3. CDR1 and CDR2 (germline): WSHSY, SAAADI. CDR3 length equals 14 residues. The CDR3 coding sequence is TGCGCCAGCAGTGAGACCGGGACAGGGGATGGCTACACCTTC. This codes for CASSETGTGDGYTF.

The rearrangement links TRBV10-3 to TRBJ2-7; possible D gene TRBD2, 7 bases. Germline CDR1 reads ENHRY; CDR2 reads SYGVKD. The V and J ends lost 4 bases and 3 bases respectively, with 16 bases between them. CDR3 length: 15 residues. The CDR3 nucleotides are TGTGCCATCAGTGGAGGGGGAGGGCTCGGCTACGAGCAGTACTTC. This codes for CAISGGGGLGYEQYF.

This clone came up a few times. This chain connects TRBV7-2 to TRBJ2-3; D may correspond to TRBD1 or TRBD2 (5 bases each). This CDR3 has 14 amino acids. Germline CDR1 reads SGHTA; CDR2 reads FQGNSA. Trimming took off 2 bases at V and 3 bases at J, with 9 bases between the two ends. The CDR3 reads CASSLKWGTDTQYF. The CDR3 bases are TGTGCCAGCAGCTTAAAATGGGGGACAGATACGCAGTATTTT.

The chain couples TRBV28 to TRBJ2-7; no clear D. CDR3 length: 12 residues. V lost 6 bases, J lost 2 bases, and 8 bases lay in between. Germline V CDR1 and CDR2: MDHEN, SYDVKM. The CDR3 loop reads CASRGSAYEQYF. The CDR3 DNA reads TGTGCCAGCAGGGGTTCCGCCTACGAGCAGTACTTC.

This clone appeared a single time. V and J are TRBV5-1 and TRBJ1-6; D may be TRBD1 (6 bases). The germline gives CDR1 SGHRS, CDR2 YFSETQ. V was cut by 8 bases and J by 8 bases, with 20 bases left in between. There are 15 residues in the CDR3. The DNA of the CDR3 is TGCGCCAGTAACGGCGGGGACATGAGGGATTCACCCCTCCACTTT. The encoded protein is CASNGGDMRDSPLHF.

This clone was seen a handful of times. Other DNA sequences in the sample encode the same CDR3. The chain links TRBV19 to TRBJ1-3; no firm D call. The germline V gene encodes CDR1 LNHDA and CDR2 SQIVND (reference sequence). This CDR3 has 15 amino acids. Trimming stripped 3 bases from V and 4 bases from J, with 13 bases between. The CDR3 loop is CASSIPGSSGNTIYF. The CDR3 DNA follows: TGTGCCAGTAGTATTCCGGGGTCATCGGGAAACACCATATATTTT.

The chain uses TRBV5-1 and TRBJ2-3; 10 nucleotides align to TRBD1. Trimming cost V 6 bases and J 8 bases; bases outside gene matches: 12. Germline V gene lookup returns CDR1 SGHRS and CDR2 YFSETQ. The CDR3 consists of 15 residues. The CDR3 coding sequence is TGCGCCAGCAACTACGACGGGACAGGGGCCGTTACGCAGTATTTT. Amino acid sequence: CASNYDGTGAVTQYF.

The rearrangement links TRBV6-1 to TRBJ2-3; 8 positions agree with TRBD1. V lost 5 bases and J lost 4; bases outside the gene matches: 8. Germline assignment: CDR1 MNHNS and CDR2 SASEGT. The CDR3 spans 15 residues. CDR3 DNA sequence: TGTGCCAGCAGTAGAGACAGGGGTGTAGCAGATACGCAGTATTTT. Its translation is CASSRDRGVADTQYF.

The chain carries TRBV5-1 and TRBJ2-2; D uncertain. CDR1 SGHRS and CDR2 YFSETQ come from the germline V gene. Trimming removed 0 bases from V and 4 bases from J, with 7 bases in between. The CDR3 runs 14 residues. The DNA of the CDR3 is TGCGCCAGCAGCTTGGAGTTGACCACCGGGGAGCTGTTTTTT. It translates to CASSLELTTGELFF.

J is TRBJ1-1 and V is TRBV10-1; 9 nucleotides line up with TRBD1. CDR1 is WNHNN and CDR2 is SYGVQD in the germline V gene (reference sequence). Trimming took 6 bases from V and 6 from J; bases not matched to a gene: 8. The CDR3 totals 14 residues. The CDR3 loop reads CASSMTQGASEAFF. The CDR3 coding sequence is TGCGCCAGCAGCATGACACAGGGGGCATCTGAAGCTTTCTTT.

This clone was observed once. At the DNA level, this CDR3 is encoded by other sequences in the same sample as well. The V gene is TRBV7-9, the J gene TRBJ2-7; D unclear. Trimming pared 5 bases from V and 1 base from J, leaving 6 bases between. The germline V gene has CDR1 SEHNR and CDR2 FQNEAQ (reference sequence). The CDR3 runs 12 residues. The CDR3 nucleotides read TGTGCCAGCAGCCTCAATTCCTACGAGCAGTACTTC. The encoded protein is CASSLNSYEQYF.

This sequence joins TRBV5-4 and TRBJ2-1; no firm D call. Germline V gives CDR1 SGHNT, CDR2 YYREEE (reference sequence). This CDR3 spans 13 amino acids. V gave up 4 bases and J gave up 9 bases, with 14 bases separating them. The chain's CDR3 is CASSPQSYGEQFF. CDR3 DNA sequence: TGTGCCAGCAGCCCCCAGTCGTACGGTGAGCAGTTCTTC.

The rearrangement uses TRBV30 and TRBJ1-5; D is possibly TRBD1 (5 bases). This CDR3 contains 16 residues. V lost 1 base and J 1 base, leaving 14 bases between the germline ends. Germline V gene data show CDR1 as GTSNPN and CDR2 as SVGIG (reference sequence). In DNA form, the CDR3 reads TGTGCCTGGAGTGCTGCGCAGGGAGGAAGCAATCAGCCCCAGCATTTT. It encodes CAWSAAQGGSNQPQHF.

The V and J genes are TRBV9 and TRBJ2-1; tentatively, D is TRBD1 or TRBD2 (5 bases each). With 2 bases removed from V and 3 bases from J, the gap between germline ends came to 12 bases. Germline CDR1 is SGDLS and CDR2 is YYNGEE. The CDR3 contains 15 residues. CDR3 region: CASSVEGYYYNEQFF. CDR3 DNA sequence: TGTGCCAGCAGCGTCGAGGGGTATTACTACAATGAGCAGTTCTTC.

For this clone: Other DNA sequences within the sample encode an identical CDR3. The rearrangement joins TRBV2 to TRBJ1-1; D is uncertain. Germline CDR1 SNHLY, CDR2 FYNNEI. This CDR3 has 11 amino acids. V was shortened by 2 bases and J by 6 bases, with 4 bases between the two germline ends. The CDR3, as DNA: TGTGCCAGCAGTGAACGGTCTGAAGCTTTCTTT. Its translation: CASSERSEAFF.

The table lists this clone with a few counts. The V and J genes are TRBV11-2 and TRBJ1-1; D ambiguous. Germline V CDR1 and CDR2: SGHAT, FQNNGV. The CDR3 runs 13 residues. V lost 0 bases and J 10 bases, leaving 12 bases between the germline ends. The CDR3 nucleotides are TGTGCCAGCAGCTTAGATCTTGTGGGTTCAGCTTTCTTT. Translated, it gives CASSLDLVGSAFF.

The table lists this clone with a few counts. The chain is built from TRBV30 and TRBJ1-3; 9 bases map to TRBD1. CDR1 is GTSNPN, CDR2 SVGIG, per germline (reference sequence). J was trimmed by 8 bases and V by 1 base; bases with no gene match: 9. CDR3 length equals 15 residues. The CDR3 nucleotides are TGTGCCTGGAGTGGGGGACAGGGCCAGGTGGACACCATATATTTT. Its translation: CAWSGGQGQVDTIYF.

V and J are TRBV9 and TRBJ2-7, with D tentatively TRBD2 (5 bases). CDR1 SGDLS and CDR2 YYNGEE come from the germline V gene. Trimming stripped 4 bases from V and 5 bases from J, with 19 bases between. The CDR3 covers 15 residues. The CDR3 protein is CASSLAVGFPHEQYF. CDR3 nucleotide sequence: TGTGCCAGCAGCCTAGCCGTGGGTTTTCCCCACGAGCAGTACTTC.

A word on this clone: Distinct nucleotide sequences in the sample also encode this CDR3. The chain combines TRBV7-2 with TRBJ2-5; D is undetermined. CDR3 length equals 13 residues. In germline, CDR1 is SGHTA, CDR2 FQGNSA. The ends were cut back, 5 bases at V and 1 base at J, with 8 bases in the middle. The CDR3 protein is CASSRRSQETQYF. The CDR3 bases are TGTGCCAGCAGCCGTAGGTCCCAAGAGACCCAGTACTTC.

The chain employs TRBV27 and TRBJ2-7; TRBD2 aligns across 8 bases. Per germline, CDR1 MNHEY and CDR2 SMNVEV (reference sequence). The CDR3 is 14 residues long. V dropped 6 bases and J dropped 5; count of bases not matched to a gene: 9. The CDR3 nucleotides read TGTGCCAGCAGGGGAAGCCGGGGGGGCCACGAGCAGTACTTC. Residues: CASRGSRGGHEQYF.

In the case of this clone: Other DNA sequences within the sample encode an identical CDR3. This sequence joins TRBV5-6 and TRBJ1-5, with 9 bases that match TRBD1. The CDR3 contains 14 residues. The V and J ends lost 2 bases and 6 bases, in that order; junction bases with no gene match: 3. Germline-derived CDR1 and CDR2 are SGHDT and YYEEEE. The CDR3 region has the DNA TGTGCCAGCAGCTTAGGACAGGGGTTTCAGCCCCAGCATTTT. Its protein is CASSLGQGFQPQHF.

Details on this clone: Other DNA sequences in this specimen translate into the identical CDR3. The chain employs TRBV6-5 and TRBJ1-1; no reliable D call. Trimming took 6 bases from V and 1 from J, leaving 9 bases between them. Germline V CDR1 and CDR2: MNHEY, SVGAGI. CDR3 length equals 13 residues. The CDR3 is CASRPDGNTEAFF. DNA for the CDR3: TGTGCCAGCAGACCGGACGGGAACACTGAAGCTTTCTTT.

The chain links TRBV10-3 to TRBJ2-7; tentatively, D is TRBD2 (5 bases). The CDR3 loop spans 14 amino acids. V was trimmed by 4 bases and J by 1 base, leaving 11 bases between them. Germline loops: CDR1 ENHRY, CDR2 SYGVKD. The CDR3 region has the DNA TGTGCCATCAGTGGATTACTAGAGTCCTACGAGCAGTACTTC. This encodes CAISGLLESYEQYF.

This clone was observed a single time. The rearrangement links TRBV7-2 to TRBJ2-7; 7 positions agree with TRBD1. The V gene's germline CDR1 is SGHTA and CDR2 FQGNSA. This CDR3 is 16 amino acids long. V was clipped by 5 bases and J by 0 bases; unmatched bases: 10. Here the CDR3 reads CASSPGTGASSYEQYF. CDR3 bases: TGTGCCAGCAGCCCTGGAACAGGGGCGAGCTCCTACGAGCAGTACTTC.